This T cell receptor (beta chain) was observed in a study of T-cell memory formation after mild COVID-19. On the study more broadly: Most TCR clusters belonged to a single donor. Study observations and caveats: Shrinking CD4+ clones resided mostly in CM and EM, and CD8+ ones in EMRA.

From germline, CDR1 is SGHVS and CDR2 FNYEAQ. V was trimmed by 5 bases and J by 1 base, leaving 8 bases between them. The CDR3 sequence is 13 residues long. TCR alpha and TCR beta cDNA libraries carrying sample barcodes and UMIs were produced by 5'RACE using constant-segment primers. One entry per CDR3 protein results from TCRdb running MiXCR on the 5' RACE reads. The table has 350,000 to 450,000 distinct CDR3 sequences, more than 20% seen once. This clonotype has a handful of counts. Its target is not known. Material: PBMCs or a T cell subset sorted from them (not recorded which). This TCR derives from an adult woman who had mild COVID-19 (a few samples of this study predate the infection). Cell type and time point are not known. This chain links TRBV7-6 with TRBJ1-1; D might be TRBD1 (5 bases). In nucleotides, the CDR3 is TGTGCCAGCAGCGAAGACAGGAACACTGAAGCTTTCTTT. Its protein product is CASSEDRNTEAFF.